Included here is one T cell receptor beta chain sequence, with context. These data belong to a study of T cell responses to AZD1222 COVID-19 vaccine. CDR3 length: 13 amino acids. Germline V gene data show CDR1 as SGHTA and CDR2 as FQGTGA. Trimming left V 3 bases short and J 13 bases short, with 13 bases between. Using immunoSEQ multiplex PCR, the repertoire was profiled, and TCRdb retains in-frame clones only, with some absent. Among roughly 150,000 clones listed, over 85% were seen once. V usage is TRBV7-3 and J usage is TRBJ1-6; D perhaps matches TRBD1 (5 bases). The receptor comes from an adult in good health. The specimen was peripheral blood, collected on day 0 of AZD1222 vaccination. Here the CDR3 DNA reads TGTGCCAGCAGCTTGGACTTGGGGACGCCCCTCCACTTT. Its translation is CASSLDLGTPLHF.